The sequence of this T cell receptor (beta chain) was determined in a study of blood T cell repertoires in COVID-19. From germline, CDR1 is LNHDA and CDR2 SQIVND (reference sequence). The CDR3 covers 14 residues. V shed 5 bases, J shed 4 bases, and the junction held 6 bases outside the gene matches. Libraries were prepared by immunoSEQ multiplex PCR; TCRdb keeps only in-frame clonotypes and omits some of them. The repertoire holds 45,000 to 50,000 clones, with about 83% as singletons. Sequenced input: peripheral blood. The sequence was obtained from a man older than 75 in a cohort sampled during active COVID-19. The rearrangement joins TRBV19 to TRBJ1-2; the match to TRBD1 covers 8 bases. CDR3 protein: CASSPGQGGYGYTF. CDR3 bases: TGTGCCAGTAGTCCCGGACAGGGCGGCTATGGCTACACCTTC.